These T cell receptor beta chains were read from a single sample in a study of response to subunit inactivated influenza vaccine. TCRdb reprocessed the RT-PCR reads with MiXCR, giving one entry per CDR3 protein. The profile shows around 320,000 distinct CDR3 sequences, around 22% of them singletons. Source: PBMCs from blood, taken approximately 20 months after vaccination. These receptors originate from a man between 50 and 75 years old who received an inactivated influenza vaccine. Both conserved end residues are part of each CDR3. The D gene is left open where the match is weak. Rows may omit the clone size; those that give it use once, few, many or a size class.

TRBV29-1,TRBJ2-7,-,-,TGCAGCGTTTCAAGCGGAGCGTCCTACGAGCAGTACTTC,CSVSSGASYEQYF
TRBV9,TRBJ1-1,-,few,TGTGCCAGCAGCCCCCCTGGGAAACAATCTGCTTTCTTT,CASSPPGKQSAFF
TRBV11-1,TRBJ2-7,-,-,TGTGCCAGCAGCACCCCGGCCGCCTACGAGCAGTACTTC,CASSTPAAYEQYF
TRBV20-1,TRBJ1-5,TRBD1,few,TGCAGTGCTAGAGATGAACAGGGGATTAGCAATCAGCCCCAGCATTTT,CSARDEQGISNQPQHF
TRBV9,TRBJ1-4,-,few,TGTGCCAGCAGCGTTTCAGGGAGTTATGAAAAACTGTTTTTT,CASSVSGSYEKLFF
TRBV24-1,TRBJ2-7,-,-,TGTGCCACCAGTGATACATCAGGGCGCTCCTACGAGCAGTACTTC,CATSDTSGRSYEQYF
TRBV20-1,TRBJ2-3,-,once,TGCAGTGCTAGACCTCGAGGGAGCACAGATACGCAGTATTTT,CSARPRGSTDTQYF
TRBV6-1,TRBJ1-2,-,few,TGTGCCAGCAGAGGAGGACGGTATAACTATGGCTACACCTTC,CASRGGRYNYGYTF
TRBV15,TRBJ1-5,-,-,TGTGCCACCAGCGGGGGGGGGGATCAGCCCCAGCATTTT,CATSGGGDQPQHF
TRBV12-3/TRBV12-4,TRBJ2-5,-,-,TGTGCCAGCAGTGTTACAGGGAGCGAAGAGACCCAGTACTTC,CASSVTGSEETQYF
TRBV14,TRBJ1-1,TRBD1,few,TGTGCCAGCAGCCCCCATCTACAGGGGATAGCTTTCTTT,CASSPHLQGIAFF
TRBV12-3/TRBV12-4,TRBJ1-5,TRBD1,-,TGTGCCAGCAGCCCTCAGGGGGCGAGCGGTCAGCCCCAGCATTTT,CASSPQGASGQPQHF
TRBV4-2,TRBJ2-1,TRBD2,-,TGTGCCAGCAGTGAAACTAGCGGGAATTTGAATGAGCAGTTCTTC,CASSETSGNLNEQFF
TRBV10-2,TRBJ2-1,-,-,TGCGCCAGCAGTGAGTACAATAATGAGCAGTTCTTC,CASSEYNNEQFF
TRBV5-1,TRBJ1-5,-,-,TGCGCCAGCAGCTTGGCCCCGGGGTCCCATCAGCCCCAGCATTTT,CASSLAPGSHQPQHF
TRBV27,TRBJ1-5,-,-,TGTGCCAGCAGACTACCCCCCGGCCATCAGCCCCAGCATTTT,CASRLPPGHQPQHF
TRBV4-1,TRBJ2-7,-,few,TGCGCCAGCAGCCACGCTCTGACTGATACCTACGAGCAGTACTTC,CASSHALTDTYEQYF
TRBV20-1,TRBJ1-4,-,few,TGCAGTGCAAACCAGGGCATCCAAAAACTGTTTTTT,CSANQGIQKLFF
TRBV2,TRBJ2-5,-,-,TGTGCCAGCAGTGAAGCAGCCGGGACCAATTTCCCAGAGACCCAGTACTTC,CASSEAAGTNFPETQYF
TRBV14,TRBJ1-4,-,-,TGTGCCAGCAGCGTCACAGGTGCAACTAATGAAAAACTGTTTTTT,CASSVTGATNEKLFF
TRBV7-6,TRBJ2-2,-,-,TGTGCCAGCAGCTTAGGACAGGTGAACACCGGGGAGCTGTTTTTT,CASSLGQVNTGELFF
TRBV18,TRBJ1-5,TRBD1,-,TGTGCCAGCTCACAGGGACAGGTCAATCAGCCCCAGCATTTT,CASSQGQVNQPQHF
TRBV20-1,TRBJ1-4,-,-,TGCAGTGCTAGAGATTTAGGCAGGCGCGGTGAAAAACTGTTTTTT,CSARDLGRRGEKLFF
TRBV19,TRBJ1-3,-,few,TGTGCCAGTACTATAAGCGGAGGCTCTGGAAACACCATATATTTT,CASTISGGSGNTIYF